These 31 T cell receptor beta chains originate from one sample sequenced in a study of response to subunit inactivated influenza vaccine. A single record per CDR3 protein comes from TCRdb applying MiXCR to the RT-PCR reads. The data hold approximately 730,000 distinct CDR3 sequences, with approximately 14% observed a single time. The sequencing used PBMCs from blood, collected around two weeks before vaccination. The receptors here all came from a man aged 45 to 65 who received an inactivated influenza vaccine.

This clonotype appeared many times. The chain combines TRBV12-3 or TRBV12-4 with TRBJ1-5; D is undetermined. The CDR3 spans 12 residues. The ends were cut back, 3 bases at V and 9 bases at J, with 9 bases in the middle. The CDR3 DNA is TGTGCCAGCAGTTTTAATCCCCGGCCCCAGCATTTT. Amino acid sequence: CASSFNPRPQHF.

This clonotype was counted at least ten times. The chain employs TRBV6-2 or TRBV6-3 and TRBJ2-7; the D call may be TRBD1 or TRBD2 (6 bases each). This CDR3 has 17 residues. The V and J ends lost 2 bases and 1 base respectively, with 18 bases between them. Germline V gives CDR1 MNHEY, CDR2 SVGEGT. CDR3 region: CASSYRGRRYESYEQYF. CDR3 nucleotides: TGTGCCAGCAGTTACCGGGGGCGAAGGTATGAATCCTACGAGCAGTACTTC.

V gene TRBV28 combines with J gene TRBJ1-5; TRBD1 is a possible D gene (5 bases). The length of the CDR3 is 15 residues. Germline CDR1 and CDR2: MDHEN and SYDVKM. V was clipped by 5 bases and J by 5 bases, with 16 bases between them. CDR3 protein: CASSPPIGGHQPQHF. The CDR3 DNA sequence: TGTGCCAGCAGTCCCCCGATTGGGGGACATCAGCCCCAGCATTTT. Combining the CDR3 with reference TRBV28 and TRBJ1-5 gives the whole variable domain DVKVTQSSRYLVKRTGEKVFLECVQDMDHENMFWYRQDPGLGLRLIYFSYDVKMKEKGDIPEGYSVSREKKERFSLILESASTNQTSMYLCASSPPIGGHQPQHFGDGTRLSIL.

This clonotype has more than one count but fewer than ten. The V gene is TRBV27, the J gene TRBJ1-1; 7 positions agree with TRBD1. CDR1 MNHEY and CDR2 SMNVEV come from the germline V gene (reference sequence). The CDR3 contains 14 residues. J was trimmed by 5 bases and V by 5 bases; bases with no gene match: 8. CDR3 protein: CASSPRQGTTEAFF. CDR3 nucleotides: TGTGCCAGCAGTCCCCGACAGGGTACAACTGAAGCTTTCTTT.

This clonotype was counted only a few times. One end of the junction does not line up with germline, which may come from a read error. The rearrangement links TRBV6-2 or TRBV6-3 to TRBJ2-7; 11 bases agree with TRBD1. This CDR3 contains 12 residues. The germline V gene has CDR1 MNHEY and CDR2 SVGEGT. The CDR3 nucleotides read TGTGCCAGCAGTGCGGGACAGGGGGACCCCGACTTC. Its translation: CASSAGQGDPDF.

A few counts support this clonotype. The chain employs TRBV6-5 and TRBJ2-7, with TRBD2 matching over 11 bases. This CDR3 spans 13 amino acids. Germline CDR1 MNHEY, CDR2 SVGAGI. V lost 3 bases, J lost 12 bases, and 7 bases stayed unmatched. The CDR3 sequence: CASSYGTSGDSYF. CDR3 DNA: TGTGCCAGCAGTTATGGGACTAGCGGAGATTCGTACTTC.

The sample holds a few counts of this clonotype. The chain carries TRBV7-2 and TRBJ2-5; D possibly matches TRBD1 or TRBD2 (5 bases each). Trimming removed 0 bases from V and 7 bases from J, with 15 bases in between. The CDR3 spans 15 residues. Germline assignment: CDR1 SGHTA and CDR2 FQGNSA. In DNA, the CDR3 is TGTGCCAGCAGCTTAGCCTCGCCGGGGACGGGGACCCAGTACTTC. Protein product: CASSLASPGTGTQYF.

The chain links TRBV6-5 to TRBJ2-2; D may be TRBD2 (5 bases). The V gene's germline CDR1 is MNHEY and CDR2 SVGAGI. Deletions cut 3 bases from V and 5 bases from J, with 13 bases between. The CDR3 totals 15 residues. The CDR3 region is CASSYSAGITGELFF. CDR3 nucleotide sequence: TGTGCCAGCAGTTATTCCGCGGGTATAACCGGGGAGCTGTTTTTT.

This chain links TRBV5-1 with TRBJ2-2; 9 bases fit TRBD1. The V gene end was trimmed by 4 bases and the J gene end by 5 bases; junction bases not matched to a gene: 6. The CDR3 is 15 residues long. Per germline, CDR1 SGHRS and CDR2 YFSETQ. CDR3: CASSRDRVQTGELFF. The CDR3 nucleotides read TGCGCCAGCAGCCGGGACAGGGTCCAGACCGGGGAGCTGTTTTTT.

J is TRBJ2-7 and V is TRBV4-2, with D maybe TRBD2 (6 bases). Germline assignment: CDR1 LGHNA and CDR2 YNFKEQ. Trimming removed 0 bases from V and 2 bases from J, with 11 bases in between. The CDR3 covers 15 residues. Here the CDR3 DNA reads TGTGCCAGCAGCCAAGATTTAAGGACTACCTACGAGCAGTACTTC. It is translated as CASSQDLRTTYEQYF.

This clonotype was detected a few times. The rearrangement uses TRBV5-5 and TRBJ1-1; D is perhaps TRBD1 (5 bases). Trimming took 4 bases from V and 4 from J, leaving 11 bases between them. Germline loops: CDR1 SGHKS, CDR2 YYEKEE (reference sequence). The CDR3 runs to 13 residues. DNA for the CDR3: TGTGCCAGCAGCGTCCAGGGCAGCACTGAAGCTTTCTTT. It encodes CASSVQGSTEAFF.

This clonotype has at least ten counts. The rearrangement uses TRBV6-5 and TRBJ2-3; 12 nucleotides match TRBD2. Germline trimming cut 0 bases from V and 6 bases from J; bases unmatched to any gene: 4. From germline, CDR1 is MNHEY and CDR2 SVGAGI. The CDR3 length is 16 residues. CDR3 sequence reads: CASSYSSSGGADTQYF. The CDR3 bases are TGTGCCAGCAGTTACTCTTCTAGCGGGGGGGCCGATACGCAGTATTTT.

This sequence joins TRBV12-3 or TRBV12-4 and TRBJ1-6; D may be TRBD1 (6 bases). The CDR3 has 12 amino acids. Trimming pared 3 bases from V and 16 bases from J, leaving 13 bases between. In DNA form, the CDR3 reads TGTGCCAGCAGTTTGAGGGGGTCGGAGCTCCACTTT. The encoded protein is CASSLRGSELHF.

The rearrangement joins TRBV20-1 to TRBJ2-3, with D perhaps TRBD2 (6 bases). V lost 0 bases and J 2 bases, leaving 9 bases between the germline ends. The CDR3 has 14 amino acids. Germline CDR1 and CDR2: DFQATT and SNEGSKA (reference sequence). Here the CDR3 DNA reads TGCAGTGCTAGAGATGGGAGGACCACAGATACGCAGTATTTT. It translates to CSARDGRTTDTQYF.

The genes are TRBV20-1 and TRBJ1-6, with D maybe TRBD1 (6 bases). Looked up from germline, CDR1 is DFQATT and CDR2 is SNEGSKA (reference sequence). V was trimmed by 6 bases and J by 0 bases, leaving 12 bases between them. There are 15 residues in the CDR3. The CDR3 protein is CSAGRGGSYNSPLHF. As DNA, the CDR3 is TGCAGTGCGGGGAGGGGGGGCTCCTATAATTCACCCCTCCACTTT.

This clonotype was picked up a small number of times. The J gene is TRBJ2-4, the V gene TRBV5-5; D unclear. V lost 4 bases and J 9 bases, leaving 14 bases between the germline ends. This CDR3 region has 13 residues. Germline CDR1 SGHKS, CDR2 YYEKEE (reference sequence). CDR3 nucleotides: TGTGCCAGCAGCCCCCCCCCAGCTTTCATTCAGTACTTC. The encoded protein is CASSPPPAFIQYF.

This clonotype was picked up a small number of times. The rearrangement links TRBV7-3 to TRBJ2-1; D is possibly TRBD1 or TRBD2 (6 bases each). There are 15 residues in the CDR3. The V end lost 0 bases, the J end lost 7 bases, and 13 bases lay between the germline ends. Germline V lookup: CDR1 SGHTA, CDR2 FQGTGA. The CDR3 DNA reads TGTGCCAGCAGCTTAACTCGGCAGGGGAGGAATGAGCAGTTCTTC. Protein product: CASSLTRQGRNEQFF.

A few counts support this clonotype. This chain joins TRBV20-1 and TRBJ2-5; 15 bases are shared with TRBD2. Germline trimming cut 5 bases from V and 5 bases from J; bases unmatched to any gene: 9. The length of the CDR3 is 16 residues. CDR1 is DFQATT, CDR2 SNEGSKA, per germline (reference sequence). The CDR3 is CSASGLAGGPGETQYF. The DNA for the CDR3 is TGCAGTGCTTCCGGACTAGCGGGAGGGCCAGGGGAGACCCAGTACTTC.

The table lists this clonotype with many counts. The genes are TRBV10-3 and TRBJ1-5; TRBD1 might be the D (5 bases). With 6 bases removed from V and 0 bases from J, the gap between germline ends came to 6 bases. The CDR3 covers 13 residues. Germline values: CDR1 ENHRY, CDR2 SYGVKD. CDR3 protein: CAIRGDSNQPQHF. The DNA of the CDR3 is TGTGCCATCAGAGGGGATAGCAATCAGCCCCAGCATTTT.

The genes are TRBV13 and TRBJ2-1; 8 nucleotides match TRBD2. The V gene's germline CDR1 is PRHDT and CDR2 FYEKMQ (reference sequence). V gave up 6 bases and J gave up 5 bases; unmatched junction bases: 9. The CDR3 has 15 amino acids. The CDR3 DNA follows: TGTGCCAGCAGGACTAGCACTAGCGGAAACAATGAGCAGTTCTTC. It encodes CASRTSTSGNNEQFF.

This clonotype was found a few times. CDR3 nucleotide sequence: TGCAGTGCCCGCTCGGCCAGAGAAGAGACCCAGTACTTC. It yields the protein CSARSAREETQYF. The genes are TRBV20-1 and TRBJ2-5; D unresolved. Germline assignment: CDR1 DFQATT and CDR2 SNEGSKA (reference sequence). Trimming cost V 6 bases and J 3 bases, with 14 bases left between them. This CDR3 is built from 13 residues.

This clonotype occurred a few times. The CDR3 here is CSATWTGLETQYF. Written as DNA, the CDR3 is TGCAGTGCTACCTGGACAGGGCTTGAGACCCAGTACTTC. This chain connects TRBV20-1 to TRBJ2-5; 8 nucleotides agree with TRBD1. The CDR3 consists of 13 residues. After removal of 4 bases from V and 5 bases from J, the junction contained 6 bases not matched to a gene. Germline V CDR1 and CDR2: DFQATT, SNEGSKA (reference sequence).

Ten or more counts support this clonotype. This chain uses TRBV12-3 or TRBV12-4 with TRBJ2-3, with 11 bases matching TRBD2. The V segment lost 5 bases and the J segment 0 bases; nucleotides outside the gene matches: 7. The CDR3 extends over 17 amino acids. The CDR3 sequence is CASSPSSGGFSTDTQYF. CDR3 in DNA: TGTGCCAGCAGTCCCTCTAGCGGGGGGTTCAGCACAGATACGCAGTATTTT.

This clonotype appeared many times. DNA for the CDR3: TGTGCCAGCAGTGCTCAGGTCTACAATGAGCAGTTCTTC. Translation gives CASSAQVYNEQFF. V is TRBV2 and J is TRBJ2-1; D is uncertain. This CDR3 comprises 13 residues. In germline, CDR1 is SNHLY, CDR2 FYNNEI. Trimming took off 4 bases at V and 3 bases at J, with 7 bases between the two ends.

This clonotype was detected only a few times. The rearrangement uses TRBV12-3 or TRBV12-4 and TRBJ2-3, with 8 bases identical to TRBD2. J gave up 2 bases and V 3 bases, and 7 bases lay outside the gene matches. This CDR3 is 16 amino acids long. The chain's CDR3 is CASSFGSGGFTDTQYF. CDR3 in DNA: TGTGCCAGCAGTTTCGGGTCGGGGGGGTTCACAGATACGCAGTATTTT.

This clonotype was seen more than once but under ten times. The chain uses TRBV3-1 and TRBJ1-2, with D tentatively TRBD1 (6 bases). Germline V gene sequence: CDR1 LGHDT, CDR2 YNNKEL (reference sequence). Trimming removed 2 bases at V and 5 bases at J, with 15 bases between. The CDR3 runs to 15 residues. This CDR3 is CASSQKGGGFYGYTF. CDR3 bases: TGTGCCAGCAGCCAAAAAGGGGGGGGTTTTTATGGCTACACCTTC.

This clonotype was recorded a few times. This chain joins TRBV5-1 and TRBJ2-1, with D possibly TRBD2 on 5 matching bases. V was cut by 5 bases and J by 6 bases, with 15 bases left in between. This CDR3 is built from 14 residues. The germline V gene encodes CDR1 SGHRS and CDR2 YFSETQ. The CDR3 loop is CASSQRATSNEQFF. The CDR3 bases are TGCGCCAGCAGTCAACGGGCTACTAGCAATGAGCAGTTCTTC.

In its sample, this clonotype was seen many times. This CDR3 is CASSPLMGMNTEAFF. The CDR3 DNA is TGTGCCAGCAGCCCCCTTATGGGCATGAACACTGAAGCTTTCTTT. The J gene is TRBJ1-1, the V gene TRBV28; D remains unclear. Trimming shortened V by 6 bases and J by 0 bases, and 14 bases separated the two germline ends. CDR3 length: 15 residues. Germline CDR1 is MDHEN and CDR2 is SYDVKM.

This clonotype was counted only a few times. The V and J genes are TRBV30 and TRBJ2-1; D gene ambiguous. Between the trimmed V and J ends, which lost 2 bases and 0 bases, there was a span of 8 bases. The CDR3 runs 14 residues. From germline, CDR1 is GTSNPN and CDR2 SVGIG (reference sequence). The CDR3, as DNA: TGTGCCTGGAGTTCGGAAAGCTCCTACAATGAGCAGTTCTTC. Protein sequence: CAWSSESSYNEQFF. Looking up the rest from reference TRBV30 and TRBJ2-1 gives the full variable domain: SQTIHQWPATLVQPVGSPLSLECTVEGTSNPNLYWYRQAAGRGLQLLFYSVGIGQISSEVPQNLSASRPQDRQFILSSKKLLLSDSGFYLCAWSSESSYNEQFFGPGTRLTVL.

This chain connects TRBV11-2 to TRBJ2-3; D uncertain. The V gene lost 5 bases and the J gene lost 3 bases, with 15 bases spanning the gap. Per the germline V gene, CDR1 is SGHAT and CDR2 is FQNNGV. The CDR3 has 15 amino acids. The CDR3, as DNA: TGTGCCAGCAGCCGCCTCAGTTGGTATACAGATACGCAGTATTTT. Translated: CASSRLSWYTDTQYF.

Only a few counts were recorded for this clonotype. The chain uses TRBV3-1 and TRBJ2-3; 9 bases align to TRBD1. Trimming cost V 0 bases and J 5 bases; bases outside gene matches: 6. The length of the CDR3 is 16 residues. Germline CDR1 is LGHDT and CDR2 is YNNKEL (reference sequence). CDR3 residues: CASSQEGTGSEDTQYF. CDR3 sequence (DNA): TGTGCCAGCAGCCAAGAGGGGACAGGGTCGGAAGATACGCAGTATTTT.